A selection of T cell receptor beta chains follows, all from one sample in a study of blood T cell repertoires in COVID-19. Produced via immunoSEQ multiplex PCR; TCRdb's table is partial and in-frame only. The table has hundreds of thousands of clones, less than 90% seen once; the top ten hold less than 3%. The sequencing sample was made of PBMCs or T cells enriched from blood (not recorded which). These receptors came from a woman between 45 and 65 years old who had recovered from COVID-19. Each CDR3 is given with its conserved first and last residue. The order of the fields is clone size, J gene, D gene, V gene, CDR3 DNA, CDR3 protein. The D gene is left open where the match is weak. Some rows mark clone size as missing; the rest say once, few, many or name a class of expanded clone.

clone_size: .
j_call: TRBJ2-3
d_call: .
v_call: TRBV28
cdr3_nt: TGTGCCAGCAGCGCGCGTGGAGTGGGCACAGATACGCAGTATTTT
cdr3_aa: CASSARGVGTDTQYF

clone_size: .
j_call: TRBJ2-3
d_call: TRBD2
v_call: TRBV7-2
cdr3_nt: TGTGCCAGCAGCCCAAGAGCCGGGCTAGCGGGAGTTACAGATACGCAGTATTTT
cdr3_aa: CASSPRAGLAGVTDTQYF

clone_size: .
j_call: TRBJ1-1
d_call: TRBD1
v_call: TRBV28
cdr3_nt: TGTGCCAGCAGTTTATTCCCAGGGGGGAACACTGAAGCTTTCTTT
cdr3_aa: CASSLFPGGNTEAFF

clone_size: .
j_call: TRBJ1-2
d_call: .
v_call: TRBV4-3
cdr3_nt: TGCGCCAGCAGCCAACAGGGGAGGGATGGCTACACCTTC
cdr3_aa: CASSQQGRDGYTF

clone_size: .
j_call: TRBJ1-2
d_call: .
v_call: TRBV5-6
cdr3_nt: TGTGCCAGCAGCTTGGCCCAGGGTCACTATGGCTACACCTTC
cdr3_aa: CASSLAQGHYGYTF

clone_size: .
j_call: TRBJ1-2
d_call: .
v_call: TRBV25-1
cdr3_nt: TGTGCCAGCAGTGAAGGAGGCTATGGCTACACCTTC
cdr3_aa: CASSEGGYGYTF

clone_size: .
j_call: TRBJ1-5
d_call: .
v_call: TRBV4-1
cdr3_nt: TGCGCCAGCAGCCAAGATCTTCCGAACGTCGTAGGGGACAATCAGCCCCAGCATTTT
cdr3_aa: CASSQDLPNVVGDNQPQHF

clone_size: once
j_call: TRBJ2-1
d_call: .
v_call: TRBV28
cdr3_nt: TGTGCCAGCAACCCCCGGAGGAATGAGCAGTTCTTC
cdr3_aa: CASNPRRNEQFF

clone_size: .
j_call: TRBJ1-5
d_call: .
v_call: TRBV28
cdr3_nt: TGTGCCAGCAGAGGTCAGGGGAATCAGCCCCAGCATTTT
cdr3_aa: CASRGQGNQPQHF

clone_size: .
j_call: TRBJ2-1
d_call: .
v_call: TRBV5-6
cdr3_nt: TGTGCCAGCACCCGTGGGCTGTTCAATGAGCAGTTCTTC
cdr3_aa: CASTRGLFNEQFF

clone_size: .
j_call: TRBJ2-7
d_call: .
v_call: TRBV30
cdr3_nt: TGTGCCTGGAGTGTCCCCGCAGGAGGATACGAGCAGTACTTC
cdr3_aa: CAWSVPAGGYEQYF

clone_size: .
j_call: TRBJ1-1
d_call: TRBD1
v_call: TRBV11-3
cdr3_nt: TGTGCCAGCAGCCGCGGACAGGGAGGTGAAGCTTTCTTT
cdr3_aa: CASSRGQGGEAFF

clone_size: .
j_call: TRBJ2-2
d_call: TRBD1
v_call: TRBV5-1
cdr3_nt: TGCGCCAGCAGTGAATCGGGACAGGGGGATTCCGGGGAGCTGTTTTTT
cdr3_aa: CASSESGQGDSGELFF

clone_size: .
j_call: TRBJ2-1
d_call: TRBD2
v_call: TRBV18
cdr3_nt: TGTGCCAGCTCACTACGACTAGCGGGAGAGGATGAGCAGTTCTTC
cdr3_aa: CASSLRLAGEDEQFF

clone_size: .
j_call: TRBJ2-3
d_call: .
v_call: TRBV28
cdr3_nt: TGTGCCAGCAGAATGACAGTTTTGAGCACAGATACGCAGTATTTT
cdr3_aa: CASRMTVLSTDTQYF

clone_size: .
j_call: TRBJ2-3
d_call: TRBD2
v_call: TRBV7-2
cdr3_nt: TGTGCCAGCAGCTTCCGATTCACTAGCGGGGGTACGCAGTATTTT
cdr3_aa: CASSFRFTSGGTQYF

clone_size: .
j_call: TRBJ2-3
d_call: TRBD2
v_call: TRBV4-2
cdr3_nt: TGTGCCAGCAGCCCTCTAGCGGGATCGAGGTCGGGCACAGATACGCAGTATTTT
cdr3_aa: CASSPLAGSRSGTDTQYF

clone_size: .
j_call: TRBJ1-2
d_call: TRBD1
v_call: TRBV6-4
cdr3_nt: TGTGCCAGCAGTCCCGAGGGGACAGGGGGCGACTTTTACACCTTC
cdr3_aa: CASSPEGTGGDFYTF

clone_size: .
j_call: TRBJ1-5
d_call: .
v_call: TRBV6-5
cdr3_nt: TGTGCCACTTCATCCGGGTCCCCGAGGCCCCAGCATTTT
cdr3_aa: CATSSGSPRPQHF

clone_size: .
j_call: TRBJ1-2
d_call: TRBD1
v_call: TRBV2
cdr3_nt: TGTGCCAGCAGCCAGGGACAGGGGAACTATGGCTACACCTTC
cdr3_aa: CASSQGQGNYGYTF

clone_size: .
j_call: TRBJ2-1
d_call: TRBD2
v_call: TRBV11-2
cdr3_nt: TGTGCCAGCAGCCCCCGATCGACTAGCGGGGACAATGAGCAGTTCTTC
cdr3_aa: CASSPRSTSGDNEQFF

clone_size: .
j_call: TRBJ2-2
d_call: TRBD1
v_call: TRBV19
cdr3_nt: TGTGCCAGTAGTGACAGGGGTGCCGGGGAGCTGTTTTTT
cdr3_aa: CASSDRGAGELFF

clone_size: .
j_call: TRBJ2-1
d_call: TRBD2
v_call: TRBV7-9
cdr3_nt: TGTGCCAGCAGCTTGACTAGCGGATACAATGAGCAGTTCTTC
cdr3_aa: CASSLTSGYNEQFF

clone_size: .
j_call: TRBJ1-1
d_call: .
v_call: TRBV28
cdr3_nt: TGTGCCAGCAGTTTATTTGTCGCCGGAGTCACTGAAGCTTTCTTT
cdr3_aa: CASSLFVAGVTEAFF

clone_size: once
j_call: TRBJ1-5
d_call: TRBD1
v_call: TRBV6-2/TRBV6-3
cdr3_nt: TGTGCCAGCAGTTACCCGGACAGGCACCATTTTAGCAATCAGCCCCAGCATTTT
cdr3_aa: CASSYPDRHHFSNQPQHF

clone_size: .
j_call: TRBJ1-1
d_call: .
v_call: TRBV2
cdr3_nt: TGTGCCAGCAGCGAACGGATAGGACCCCCGAGGGCTGAAGCTTTCTTT
cdr3_aa: CASSERIGPPRAEAFF

clone_size: .
j_call: TRBJ2-1
d_call: TRBD2
v_call: TRBV4-3
cdr3_nt: TGCGCCAGCAGCCAAGATCATCCAGCGGGAGGCCTAGGGCAGTTCTTC
cdr3_aa: CASSQDHPAGGLGQFF

clone_size: once
j_call: TRBJ2-2
d_call: .
v_call: TRBV30
cdr3_nt: TGTGCCTGGAGTGTAGGCAGGCTGAACACCGGGGAGCTGTTTTTT
cdr3_aa: CAWSVGRLNTGELFF

clone_size: .
j_call: TRBJ2-2
d_call: .
v_call: TRBV6-4
cdr3_nt: TGTGCCAGCAGTGACACGGGGAGTGAGACCGGGGAGCTGTTTTTT
cdr3_aa: CASSDTGSETGELFF

clone_size: once
j_call: TRBJ2-5
d_call: TRBD2
v_call: TRBV7-9
cdr3_nt: TGTGCCAGCAGCAGCCGACTAGCGGGGGGCCAAGAGACCCAGTACTTC
cdr3_aa: CASSSRLAGGQETQYF